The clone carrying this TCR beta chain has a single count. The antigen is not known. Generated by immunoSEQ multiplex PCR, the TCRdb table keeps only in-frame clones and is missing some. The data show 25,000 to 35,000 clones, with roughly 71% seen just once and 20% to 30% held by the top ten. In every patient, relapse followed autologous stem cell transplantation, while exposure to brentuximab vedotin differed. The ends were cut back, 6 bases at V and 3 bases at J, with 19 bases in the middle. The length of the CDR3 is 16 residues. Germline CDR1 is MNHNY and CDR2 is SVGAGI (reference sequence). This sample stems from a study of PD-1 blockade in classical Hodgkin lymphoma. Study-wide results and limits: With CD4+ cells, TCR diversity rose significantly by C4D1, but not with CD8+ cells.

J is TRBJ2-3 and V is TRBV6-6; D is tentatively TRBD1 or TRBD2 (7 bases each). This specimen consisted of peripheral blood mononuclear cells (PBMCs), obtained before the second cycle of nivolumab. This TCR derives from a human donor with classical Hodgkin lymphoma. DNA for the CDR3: TGTGCCAGCAGCTCAGGGGGGGAGGAGGGGACAGATACGCAGTATTTT. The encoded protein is CASSSGGEEGTDTQYF.